The present T cell receptor (beta chain) was sequenced within a study of blood T cell repertoires in COVID-19. The germline CDR1 and CDR2 sequences are SGHRS and YFSETQ. The CDR3 contains 14 residues. The V and J ends lost 4 bases and 5 bases, in that order; junction bases with no gene match: 3. This table comes from immunoSEQ multiplex PCR, and its TCRdb copy is limited to in-frame clones, with some not included. This table has around 140,000 clones, 80% appearing once. Sequences were obtained from peripheral blood. The sequence was obtained from a man aged 65-85 years who had recovered from COVID-19. The rearrangement uses TRBV5-1 and TRBJ2-5; 12 nucleotides match TRBD2. The chain's CDR3 is CASSPGTSGETQYF. In DNA, the CDR3 is TGCGCCAGCAGCCCTGGGACTAGCGGGGAGACCCAGTACTTC.